A single sample is the source of the 17 T cell receptor beta chains below, sequenced in a study of radiation and T cells in renal cell carcinoma. This sample's time point: blood 2 weeks post-SBRT. Treatment: 15 Gy SBRT to primary tumor, nephrectomy 4 weeks later. This table comes from immunoSEQ multiplex PCR, and its TCRdb copy is limited to in-frame clones, with some not included. The sample contains roughly 130,000 clones, about 88% of which appear only once. Sequencing was performed on blood, taken from a patient whose treatment included radiotherapy and nephrectomy. These receptors were taken from a woman aged 70-85 years with renal cell carcinoma.

This chain uses TRBV2 with TRBJ1-4; TRBD1 aligns across 10 bases. The V gene's germline CDR1 is SNHLY and CDR2 FYNNEI. With 8 bases clipped from V and 8 bases from J, the junction kept 5 bases outside the gene matches. The CDR3 length is 13 residues. As DNA, the CDR3 is TGTGCCAGCGGACAGGGGGAGGAGGAAAAACTGTTTTTT. It is translated as CASGQGEEEKLFF.

The chain recombines TRBV30 with TRBJ1-2, with D possibly TRBD1 on 5 matching bases. The germline gives CDR1 GTSNPN, CDR2 SVGIG (reference sequence). V lost 4 bases and J 5 bases, leaving 14 bases between the germline ends. This CDR3 is built from 13 residues. In DNA, the CDR3 is TGTGCCTGGATGCTGGGGCCAGGGTATGGCTACACCTTC. It specifies CAWMLGPGYGYTF.

The CDR3 sequence: CASSEAGKYGYTF. Here the CDR3 DNA reads TGTGCCAGCAGTGAAGCGGGGAAGTATGGCTACACCTTC. The chain is built from TRBV6-1 and TRBJ1-2; no clear D gene. The CDR3 sequence is 13 residues long. Germline CDR1 and CDR2: MNHNS and SASEGT. V shed 0 bases and J shed 5 bases, with 7 bases lying between them.

This chain joins TRBV13 and TRBJ2-7; 7 bases map to TRBD2. Germline CDR1 and CDR2: PRHDT and FYEKMQ (reference sequence). The CDR3 extends over 14 amino acids. After removal of 3 bases from V and 0 bases from J, the junction contained 2 bases not matched to a gene. The CDR3 spells CASSLGGSSYEQYF. The DNA of the CDR3 is TGTGCCAGCAGCTTGGGGGGGAGCTCCTACGAGCAGTACTTC. The full variable domain, with the rest looked up from reference TRBV13 and TRBJ2-7, is AAGVIQSPRHLIKEKRETATLKCYPIPRHDTVYWYQQGPGQDPQFLISFYEKMQSDKGSIPDRFSAQQFSDYHSELNMSSLELGDSALYFCASSLGGSSYEQYFGPGTRLTVT.

This chain joins TRBV5-8 and TRBJ2-1; D not resolved. The V end lost 1 base, the J end lost 8 bases, and 13 bases lay between the germline ends. CDR3 length: 14 residues. Germline-derived CDR1 and CDR2 are SGHTS and YDEGEE. CDR3 in amino acids: CASSLSTGFYEQFF. CDR3 coding DNA: TGTGCCAGCAGCTTGAGTACGGGTTTCTATGAGCAGTTCTTC.

This rearrangement joins TRBV5-1 to TRBJ2-3; possibly TRBD1 for D (6 bases). Germline assignment: CDR1 SGHRS and CDR2 YFSETQ. Trimming cost V 4 bases and J 3 bases, with 15 bases left between them. This CDR3 has 15 residues. The CDR3: CASSPLDSPTDTQYF. Written as DNA, the CDR3 is TGCGCCAGCAGCCCCCTGGACAGCCCAACAGATACGCAGTATTTT.

The J gene is TRBJ1-1, the V gene TRBV6-1; TRBD1 matches 7 bases. Germline CDR1 MNHNS, CDR2 SASEGT. Losses at the gene ends were 11 bases for V and 4 bases for J; bases not matched to a gene: 10. The CDR3 sequence is 13 residues long. CDR3 protein: CACDLGTVTEAFF. The CDR3 coding sequence is TGTGCCTGCGACCTAGGGACAGTCACTGAAGCTTTCTTT.

This chain uses TRBV5-1 with TRBJ2-2; 8 bases fit TRBD1. The CDR3 totals 15 residues. CDR1 SGHRS and CDR2 YFSETQ come from the germline V gene. The V and J ends lost 2 bases and 3 bases, in that order; junction bases with no gene match: 3. CDR3 residues: CASSFQDRDTGELFF. The DNA of the CDR3 is TGCGCCAGCAGCTTCCAGGACAGGGACACCGGGGAGCTGTTTTTT.

This rearrangement joins TRBV25-1 to TRBJ2-4; D is uncertain. This CDR3 spans 16 amino acids. CDR1 is MGHDK, CDR2 SYGVNS, per germline. V lost 8 bases, J lost 0 bases, and 17 bases lay in between. CDR3 DNA sequence: TGTGCCAGCTTCGCGGCCGAATACCTAGCCAAAAACATTCAGTACTTC. Translation gives CASFAAEYLAKNIQYF.

The rearrangement links TRBV5-5 to TRBJ1-4; D unclear. Per the germline V gene, CDR1 is SGHKS and CDR2 is YYEKEE (reference sequence). The CDR3 sequence is 15 residues long. V lost 0 bases and J lost 4, with 10 bases in between. The DNA of the CDR3 is TGTGCCAGCAGCTTGGAGACCAGAATTAATGAAAAACTGTTTTTT. Residues: CASSLETRINEKLFF.

The chain joins TRBV2 to TRBJ1-1; no reliable D call. The CDR3 has 12 amino acids. CDR1 and CDR2 (germline): SNHLY, FYNNEI. With 2 bases removed from V and 6 bases from J, the gap between germline ends came to 7 bases. The CDR3 DNA sequence: TGTGCCAGCAGTGAATATATTGCTGAAGCTTTCTTT. This codes for CASSEYIAEAFF.

The genes are TRBV5-1 and TRBJ2-2, with D hard to call. In germline, CDR1 is SGHRS, CDR2 YFSETQ. Trimming removed 2 bases from V and 0 bases from J, with 8 bases in between. The CDR3 is made up of 15 amino acids. The CDR3 nucleotides read TGCGCCAGCAGCTTACAGCTTTCGAACACCGGGGAGCTGTTTTTT. Its protein is CASSLQLSNTGELFF.

The rearrangement joins TRBV5-4 to TRBJ1-5; 8 nucleotides agree with TRBD1. The CDR3 covers 15 residues. Losses at the gene ends were 0 bases for V and 6 bases for J; bases not matched to a gene: 5. Germline assignment: CDR1 SGHNT and CDR2 YYREEE (reference sequence). CDR3 amino acids: CASSLGGDRTQPQHF. CDR3 sequence (DNA): TGTGCCAGCAGCTTGGGGGGGGACAGGACTCAGCCCCAGCATTTT.

The sample holds many counts of this clone. CDR3 sequence reads: CATGVRDEKLFF. The CDR3 DNA follows: TGTGCCACGGGCGTTAGGGATGAAAAACTGTTTTTT. The chain is built from TRBV28 and TRBJ1-4; no clear D gene. Between the trimmed V and J ends, which lost 10 bases and 6 bases, there was a span of 12 bases. Germline V gene lookup returns CDR1 MDHEN and CDR2 SYDVKM. The CDR3 length is 12 residues.

The chain employs TRBV4-2 and TRBJ1-2; D is ambiguous. From germline, CDR1 is LGHNA and CDR2 YNFKEQ. Trimming cost V 3 bases and J 5 bases, with 13 bases left between them. This CDR3 has 14 residues. The CDR3 is CASSHPPAGYGYTF. The CDR3 bases are TGTGCCAGCAGCCACCCTCCGGCCGGGTATGGCTACACCTTC.

This clone was counted a single time. This chain connects TRBV5-1 to TRBJ2-5; D gene unclear. The J call could be wrong; TRBJ2-7 is a better fit for the DNA end. Germline V lookup: CDR1 SGHRS, CDR2 YFSETQ. This CDR3 is built from 13 residues. CDR3: CASSLKVTYEQYF. CDR3 DNA: TGCGCCAGCAGCTTGAAAGTTACCTACGAGCAGTACTTC.

The gene calls are TRBV9 and TRBJ2-7; 10 nucleotides align to TRBD2. CDR1 is SGDLS, CDR2 YYNGEE, per germline. With 4 bases clipped from V and 3 bases from J, the junction kept 4 bases outside the gene matches. The CDR3 length is 14 residues. In nucleotides, the CDR3 is TGTGCCAGCAGCCTTTTAGCGGGGGGCTACGAGCAGTACTTC. It codes for CASSLLAGGYEQYF.